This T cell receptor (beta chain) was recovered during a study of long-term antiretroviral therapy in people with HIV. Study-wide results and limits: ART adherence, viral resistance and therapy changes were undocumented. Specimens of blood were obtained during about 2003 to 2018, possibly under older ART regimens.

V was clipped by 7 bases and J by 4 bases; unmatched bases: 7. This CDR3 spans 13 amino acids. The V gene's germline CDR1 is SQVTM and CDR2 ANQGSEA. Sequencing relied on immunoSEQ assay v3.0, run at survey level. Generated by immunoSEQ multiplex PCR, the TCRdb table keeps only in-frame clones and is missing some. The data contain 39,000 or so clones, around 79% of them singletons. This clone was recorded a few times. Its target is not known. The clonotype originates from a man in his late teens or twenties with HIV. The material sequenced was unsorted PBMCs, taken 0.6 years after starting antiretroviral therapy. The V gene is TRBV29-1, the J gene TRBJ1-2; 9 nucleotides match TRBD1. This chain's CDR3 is CSGKGQGGYGYTF. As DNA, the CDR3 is TGCAGCGGCAAGGGACAGGGAGGCTATGGCTACACCTTC.